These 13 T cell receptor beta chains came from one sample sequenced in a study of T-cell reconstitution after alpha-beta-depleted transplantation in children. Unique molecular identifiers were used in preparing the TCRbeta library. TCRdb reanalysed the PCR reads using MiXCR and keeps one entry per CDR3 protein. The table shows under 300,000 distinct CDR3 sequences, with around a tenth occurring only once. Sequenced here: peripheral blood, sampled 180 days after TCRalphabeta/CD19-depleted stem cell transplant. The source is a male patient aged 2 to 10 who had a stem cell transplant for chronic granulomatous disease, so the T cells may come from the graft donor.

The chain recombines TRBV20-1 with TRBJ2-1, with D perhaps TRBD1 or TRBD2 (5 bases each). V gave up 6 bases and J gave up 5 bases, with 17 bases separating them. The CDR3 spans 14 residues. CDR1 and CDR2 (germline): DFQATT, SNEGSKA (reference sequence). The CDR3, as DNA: TGCAGTGCGCTACAGATTGGGGACCACAATGAGCAGTTCTTC. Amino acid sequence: CSALQIGDHNEQFF.

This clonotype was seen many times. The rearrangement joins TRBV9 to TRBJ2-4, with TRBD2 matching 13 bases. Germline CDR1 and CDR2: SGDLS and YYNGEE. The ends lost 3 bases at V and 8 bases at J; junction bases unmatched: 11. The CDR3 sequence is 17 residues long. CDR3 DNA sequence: TGTGCCAGCAGCGCAGTAAGGGGGACTAGCGGGAACGACATTCAGTACTTC. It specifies CASSAVRGTSGNDIQYF.

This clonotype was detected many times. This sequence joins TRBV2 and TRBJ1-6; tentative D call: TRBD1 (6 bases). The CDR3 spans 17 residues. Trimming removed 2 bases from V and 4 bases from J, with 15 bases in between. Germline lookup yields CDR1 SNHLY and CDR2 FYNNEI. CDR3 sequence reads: CASSEKGGLAYNSPLHF. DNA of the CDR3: TGTGCCAGCAGTGAAAAGGGGGGGCTCGCGTATAATTCACCCCTCCACTTT.

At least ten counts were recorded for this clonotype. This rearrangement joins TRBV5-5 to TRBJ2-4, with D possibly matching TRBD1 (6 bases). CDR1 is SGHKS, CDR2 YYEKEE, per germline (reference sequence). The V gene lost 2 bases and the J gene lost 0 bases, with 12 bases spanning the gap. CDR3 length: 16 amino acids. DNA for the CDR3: TGTGCCAGCAGCTTAGGACAGATGTTAGCCAAAAACATTCAGTACTTC. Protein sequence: CASSLGQMLAKNIQYF.

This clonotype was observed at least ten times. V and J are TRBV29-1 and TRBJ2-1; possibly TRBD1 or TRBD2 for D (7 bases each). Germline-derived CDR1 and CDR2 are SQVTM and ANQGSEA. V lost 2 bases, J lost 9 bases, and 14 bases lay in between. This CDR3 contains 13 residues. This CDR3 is CSVEQGGLSEQFF. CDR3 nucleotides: TGCAGCGTTGAACAGGGGGGGCTCAGTGAGCAGTTCTTC.

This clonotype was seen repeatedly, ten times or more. DNA for the CDR3: TGTGCCAGCAGTGGGGGGTTGCGAAAAAACATTCAGTACTTC. It codes for CASSGGLRKNIQYF. This chain uses TRBV12-3 or TRBV12-4 with TRBJ2-4; D is possibly TRBD2 (6 bases). Trimming removed 5 bases from V and 4 bases from J, with 12 bases in between. This CDR3 has 14 amino acids.

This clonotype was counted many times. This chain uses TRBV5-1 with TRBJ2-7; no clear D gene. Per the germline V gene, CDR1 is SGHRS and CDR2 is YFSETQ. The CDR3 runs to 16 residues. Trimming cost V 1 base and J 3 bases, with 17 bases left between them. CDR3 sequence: CASSLFAGVSIYEQYF. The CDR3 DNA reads TGCGCCAGCAGCTTGTTTGCTGGGGTGAGCATCTACGAGCAGTACTTC.

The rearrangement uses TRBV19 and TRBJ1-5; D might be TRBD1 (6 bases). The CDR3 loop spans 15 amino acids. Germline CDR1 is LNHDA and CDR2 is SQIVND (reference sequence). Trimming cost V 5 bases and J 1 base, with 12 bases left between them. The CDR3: CASSADRSSNQPQHF. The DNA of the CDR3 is TGTGCCAGTAGTGCGGACAGATCGAGCAATCAGCCCCAGCATTTT.

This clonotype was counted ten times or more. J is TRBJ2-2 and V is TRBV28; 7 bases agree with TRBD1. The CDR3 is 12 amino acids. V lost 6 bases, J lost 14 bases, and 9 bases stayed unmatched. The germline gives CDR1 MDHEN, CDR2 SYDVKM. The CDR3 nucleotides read TGTGCCAGCAGCAGGGGGACAGAGAGACTGTTTTTT. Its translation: CASSRGTERLFF.

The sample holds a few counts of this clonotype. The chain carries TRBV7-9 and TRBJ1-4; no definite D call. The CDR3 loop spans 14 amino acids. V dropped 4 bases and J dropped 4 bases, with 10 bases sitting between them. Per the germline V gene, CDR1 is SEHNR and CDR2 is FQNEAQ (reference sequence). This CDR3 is CASSSAGVNEKLFF. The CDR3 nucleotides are TGTGCCAGCAGCTCCGCGGGAGTTAATGAAAAACTGTTTTTT.

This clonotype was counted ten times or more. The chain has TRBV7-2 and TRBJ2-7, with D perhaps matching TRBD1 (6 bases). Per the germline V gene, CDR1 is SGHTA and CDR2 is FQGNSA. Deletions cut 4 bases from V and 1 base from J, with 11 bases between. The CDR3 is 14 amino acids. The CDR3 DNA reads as TGTGCCAGCAGCTCCCGGACAGCTTCCTACGAGCAGTACTTC. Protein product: CASSSRTASYEQYF.

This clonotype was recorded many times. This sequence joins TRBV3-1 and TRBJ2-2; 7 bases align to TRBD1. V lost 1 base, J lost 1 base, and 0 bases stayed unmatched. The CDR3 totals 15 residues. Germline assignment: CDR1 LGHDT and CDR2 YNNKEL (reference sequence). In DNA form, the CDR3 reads TGTGCCAGCAGCCAAGGGACAGGGAACACCGGGGAGCTGTTTTTT. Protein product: CASSQGTGNTGELFF.

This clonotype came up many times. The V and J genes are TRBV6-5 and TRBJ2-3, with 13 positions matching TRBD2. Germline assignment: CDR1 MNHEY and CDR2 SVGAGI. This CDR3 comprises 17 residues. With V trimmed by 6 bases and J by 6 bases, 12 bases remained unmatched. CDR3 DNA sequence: TGTGCCAGCAGCTATCTCCCCGGGACTAGCGGGAAGGATACGCAGTATTTT. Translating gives CASSYLPGTSGKDTQYF.